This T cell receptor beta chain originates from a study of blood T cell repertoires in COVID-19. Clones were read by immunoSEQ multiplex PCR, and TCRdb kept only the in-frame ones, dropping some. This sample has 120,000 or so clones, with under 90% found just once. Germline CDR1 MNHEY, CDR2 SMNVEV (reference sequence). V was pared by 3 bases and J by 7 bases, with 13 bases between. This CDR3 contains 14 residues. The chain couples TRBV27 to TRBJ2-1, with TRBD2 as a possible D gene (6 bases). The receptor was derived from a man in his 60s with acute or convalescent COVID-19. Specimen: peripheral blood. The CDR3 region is CASSFAGSPNEQFF. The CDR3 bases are TGTGCCAGCAGTTTTGCGGGATCCCCTAATGAGCAGTTCTTC.